This TCR beta chain derives from a study of blood T cell repertoires in COVID-19 (TCRdb year 2020). Regarding the complete study: Samples covering the acute and convalescent phases of COVID-19 were provided by collaborators in the United States, Italy and Spain. The samples were drawn from two sources: the first 160 participants of the ongoing ImmuneRACE study, and 950 to 1,500 subjects contributed by 6 global collaborators. The dataset comprised deeply sampled blood TCRbeta repertoires from subjects exposed to, actively infected with, or recovered from COVID-19. The repertoires were released in a freely available public database intended as a resource for research on the immune response to SARS-CoV-2. A de-identified subject ID, COVID-19 status, age in years and sex were almost always included in the sample metadata. The prospective study material was composed of cDNA or gDNA derived from T cells, B-cell-depleted T cells, or PBMCs. Where available, HLA class I and class II types were obtained from metadata supplied by the sample provider rather than from assay-based typing.

TCRbeta CDR3 regions were amplified from genomic DNA using the immunoSEQ Assay, a bias-controlled multiplex PCR. The study's processing was this. Nucleated cell counts per sample were estimated from amplification of reference gene primers within the assay. Sequence reads were collapsed and filtered to measure the absolute abundance of every unique TCRbeta CDR3 rearrangement. For each sample, productive Simpson clonality was calculated as the square root of Simpson's diversity index over productive rearrangements. In TCRdb, the immuneACCESS table is reduced to in-frame sequences with V and J assigned. These tables do not hold every clone; where another copy was compared, an unresolved V gene accounts for under half, and the others remain unexplained. V, J and clone size derive from that table, while D and trimming were established from the DNA sequence. The sample data list more than 300,000 clones, and over 75% of these were observed just once. About 10% of the sample is taken by the ten largest.

Summary of the overall study and its limitations: How much clinical and demographic metadata was included differed by source and by participant, and the metadata was provided uncurated.

Comment on this clone: Its antigen has not been determined. One base away there is no much larger clone; base qualities are not given.

Participants in the prospective study were aged about 18 to 95 years, lived in 20 to 30 United States geographic areas, and enrolled through a virtual design. To assign participants to cohorts, the prospective study relied on clinical history that participants themselves reported in a screening survey and a study questionnaire. For ImmuneRACE Cohort 3, a participant was defined as recovered based on two consecutive negative NP/OP PCR tests, clearance by a healthcare professional, or resolution of symptoms. In the prospective study, mobile phlebotomists collected whole blood, serum and a nasopharyngeal or oropharyngeal swab from each participant. Prospective study participants could optionally give additional blood draws and questionnaires over an approximately 2-month period. Before DNA extraction, blood samples from the prospective study were shipped at room temperature or frozen. V is clipped by 3 bases and J by 10 bases, and the sequence between their germline boundaries is 19 bases long. From the germline V gene, CDR1 is SGHDN and CDR2 is FVKESK. Measured from the cysteine to the phenylalanine, the CDR3 is 15 residues long. Only the CDR3 DNA is retained, 45 bases long and in frame from the first base.

Material for sequencing was PBMCs or T cells enriched from blood (not recorded which). The sequence derives from a woman aged 18-30 years who had recovered from COVID-19. Rearrangement joined TRBV14 to TRBJ2-1; possibly the D gene is TRBD1, per 6 matching bases. This receptor has the CDR3 CASSQLSDRLEEQFF. The DNA sequence follows: TGTGCCAGCAGCCAGCTCTCAGACAGGCTGGAGGAGCAGTTCTTC.